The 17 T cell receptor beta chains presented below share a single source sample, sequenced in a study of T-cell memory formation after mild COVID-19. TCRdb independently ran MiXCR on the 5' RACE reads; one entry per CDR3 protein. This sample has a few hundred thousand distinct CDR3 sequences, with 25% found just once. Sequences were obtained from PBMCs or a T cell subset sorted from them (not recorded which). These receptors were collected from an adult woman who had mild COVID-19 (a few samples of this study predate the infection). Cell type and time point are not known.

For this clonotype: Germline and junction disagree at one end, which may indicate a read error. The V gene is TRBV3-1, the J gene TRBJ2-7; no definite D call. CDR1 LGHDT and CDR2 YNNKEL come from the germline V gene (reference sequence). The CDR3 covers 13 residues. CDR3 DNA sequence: TGTGCCAGCAGCCAAGACGCACAACGGACCCTTAACTTC. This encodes CASSQDAQRTLNF.

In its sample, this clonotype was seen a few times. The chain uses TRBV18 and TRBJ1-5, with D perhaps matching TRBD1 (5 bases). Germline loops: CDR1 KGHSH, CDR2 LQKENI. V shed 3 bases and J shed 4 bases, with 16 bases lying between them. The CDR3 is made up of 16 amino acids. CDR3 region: CASSPGTEDSNQPQHF. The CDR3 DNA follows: TGTGCCAGCTCACCCGGGACTGAAGATTCTAATCAGCCCCAGCATTTT. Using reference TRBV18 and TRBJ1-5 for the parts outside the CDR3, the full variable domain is NAGVMQNPRHLVRRRGQEARLRCSPMKGHSHVYWYRQLPEEGLKFMVYLQKENIIDESGMPKERFSAEFPKEGPSILRIQQVVRGDSAAYFCASSPGTEDSNQPQHFGDGTRLSIL.

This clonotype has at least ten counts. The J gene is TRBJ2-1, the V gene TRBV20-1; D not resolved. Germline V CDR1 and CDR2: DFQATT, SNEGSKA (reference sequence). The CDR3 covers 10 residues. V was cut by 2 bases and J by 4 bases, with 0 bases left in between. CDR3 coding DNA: TGCAGTGCTAGATACAATGAGCAGTTCTTC. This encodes CSARYNEQFF.

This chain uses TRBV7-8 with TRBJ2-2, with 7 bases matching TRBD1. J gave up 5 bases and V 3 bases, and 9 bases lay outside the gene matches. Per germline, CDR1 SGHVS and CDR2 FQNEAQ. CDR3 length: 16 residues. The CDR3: CASSLGQGVPTGELFF. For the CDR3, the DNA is TGTGCCAGCAGCTTGGGGCAGGGGGTTCCAACCGGGGAGCTGTTTTTT.

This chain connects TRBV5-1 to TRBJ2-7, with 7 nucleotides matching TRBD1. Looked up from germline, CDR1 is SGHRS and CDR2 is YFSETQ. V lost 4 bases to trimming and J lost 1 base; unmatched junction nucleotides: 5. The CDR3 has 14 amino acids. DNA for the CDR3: TGCGCCAGCAGCCAGACGACAGGGTCCTACGAGCAGTACTTC. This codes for CASSQTTGSYEQYF.

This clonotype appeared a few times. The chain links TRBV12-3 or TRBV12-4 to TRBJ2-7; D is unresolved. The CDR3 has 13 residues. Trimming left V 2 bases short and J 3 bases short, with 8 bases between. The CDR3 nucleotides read TGTGCCAGCAGTTTAAGCTACAACTACGAGCAGTACTTC. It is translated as CASSLSYNYEQYF.

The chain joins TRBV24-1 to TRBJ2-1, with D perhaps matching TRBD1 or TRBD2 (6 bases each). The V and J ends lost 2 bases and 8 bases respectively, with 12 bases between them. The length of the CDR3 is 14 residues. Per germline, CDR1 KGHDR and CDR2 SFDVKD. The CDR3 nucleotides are TGTGCCACCAGTGATTGGAGGAGGGGGGATGAGCAGTTCTTC. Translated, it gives CATSDWRRGDEQFF.

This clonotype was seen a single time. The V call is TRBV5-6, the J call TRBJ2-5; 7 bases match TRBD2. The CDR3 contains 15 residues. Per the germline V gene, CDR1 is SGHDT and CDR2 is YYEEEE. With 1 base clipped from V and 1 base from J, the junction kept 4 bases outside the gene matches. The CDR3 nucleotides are TGTGCCAGCAGCTTGCGGATAGCGGGCCAAGAGACCCAGTACTTC. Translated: CASSLRIAGQETQYF.

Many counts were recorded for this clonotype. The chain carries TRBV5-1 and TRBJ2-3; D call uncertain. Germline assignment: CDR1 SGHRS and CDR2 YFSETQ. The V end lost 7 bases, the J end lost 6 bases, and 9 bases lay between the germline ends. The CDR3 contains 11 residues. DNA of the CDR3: TGCGCCAGCGGAGATGAGGATACGCAGTATTTT. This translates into CASGDEDTQYF.

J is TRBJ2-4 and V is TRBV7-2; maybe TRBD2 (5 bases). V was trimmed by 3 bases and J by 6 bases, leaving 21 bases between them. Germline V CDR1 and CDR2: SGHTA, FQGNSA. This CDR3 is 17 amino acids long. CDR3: CASSFGGPPSIGNIQYF. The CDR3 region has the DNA TGTGCCAGCAGCTTTGGCGGGCCCCCTTCAATCGGAAACATTCAGTACTTC.

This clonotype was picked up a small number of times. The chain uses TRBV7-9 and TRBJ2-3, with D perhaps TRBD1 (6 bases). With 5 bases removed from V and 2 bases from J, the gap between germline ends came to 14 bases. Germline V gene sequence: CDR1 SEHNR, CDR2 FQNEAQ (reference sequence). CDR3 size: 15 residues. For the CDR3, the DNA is TGTGCCAGCAGCCCAGAGGGACAAAACACAGATACGCAGTATTTT. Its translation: CASSPEGQNTDTQYF.

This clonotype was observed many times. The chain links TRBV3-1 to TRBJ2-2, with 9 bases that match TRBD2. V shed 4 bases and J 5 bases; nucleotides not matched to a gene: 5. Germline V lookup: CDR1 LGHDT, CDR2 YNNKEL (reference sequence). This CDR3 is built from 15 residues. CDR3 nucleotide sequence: TGTGCCAGCAGCCGCGGGGGGGCTCGAACCGGGGAGCTGTTTTTT. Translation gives CASSRGGARTGELFF. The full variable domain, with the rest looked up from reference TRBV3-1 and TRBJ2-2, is DTAVSQTPKYLVTQMGNDKSIKCEQNLGHDTMYWYKQDSKKFLKIMFSYNNKELIINETVPNRFSPKSPDKAHLNLHINSLELGDSAVYFCASSRGGARTGELFFGEGSRLTVL.

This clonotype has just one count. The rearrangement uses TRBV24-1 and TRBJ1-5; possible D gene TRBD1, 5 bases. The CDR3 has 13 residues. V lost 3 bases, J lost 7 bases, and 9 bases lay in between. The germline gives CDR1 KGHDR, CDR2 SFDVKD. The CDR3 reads CATSDRTQQPQHF. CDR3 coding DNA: TGTGCCACCAGTGATAGGACACAACAGCCCCAGCATTTT.

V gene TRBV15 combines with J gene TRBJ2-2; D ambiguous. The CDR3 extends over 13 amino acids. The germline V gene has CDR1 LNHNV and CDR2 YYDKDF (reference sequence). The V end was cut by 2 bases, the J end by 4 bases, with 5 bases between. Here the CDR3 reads CATSRSPTGELFF. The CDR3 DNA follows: TGTGCCACCAGCAGATCCCCCACCGGGGAGCTGTTTTTT. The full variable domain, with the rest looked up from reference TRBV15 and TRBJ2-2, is DAMVIQNPRYQVTQFGKPVTLSCSQTLNHNVMYWYQQKSSQAPKLLFHYYDKDFNNEADTPDNFQSRRPNTSFCFLDIRSPGLGDTAMYLCATSRSPTGELFFGEGSRLTVL.

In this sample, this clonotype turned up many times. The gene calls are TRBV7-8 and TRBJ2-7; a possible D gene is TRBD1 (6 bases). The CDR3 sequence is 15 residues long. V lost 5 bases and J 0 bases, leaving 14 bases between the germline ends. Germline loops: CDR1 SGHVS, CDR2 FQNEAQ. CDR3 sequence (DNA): TGTGCCAGCAGCCGAGAGGGGACATCCTCCTACGAGCAGTACTTC. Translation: CASSREGTSSYEQYF.

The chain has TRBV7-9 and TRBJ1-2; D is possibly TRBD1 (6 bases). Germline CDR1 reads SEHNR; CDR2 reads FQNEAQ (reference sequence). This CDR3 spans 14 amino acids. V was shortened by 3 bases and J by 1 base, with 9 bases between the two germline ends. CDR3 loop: CASSFQDSNYGYTF. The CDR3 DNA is TGTGCCAGCAGCTTTCAGGACAGTAACTATGGCTACACCTTC.

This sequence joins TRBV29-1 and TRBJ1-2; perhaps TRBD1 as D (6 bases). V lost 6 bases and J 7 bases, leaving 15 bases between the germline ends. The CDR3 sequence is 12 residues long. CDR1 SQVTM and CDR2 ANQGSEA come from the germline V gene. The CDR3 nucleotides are TGCAGCGTGGTGGGACACACGGGTGGCTACACCTTC. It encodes CSVVGHTGGYTF.